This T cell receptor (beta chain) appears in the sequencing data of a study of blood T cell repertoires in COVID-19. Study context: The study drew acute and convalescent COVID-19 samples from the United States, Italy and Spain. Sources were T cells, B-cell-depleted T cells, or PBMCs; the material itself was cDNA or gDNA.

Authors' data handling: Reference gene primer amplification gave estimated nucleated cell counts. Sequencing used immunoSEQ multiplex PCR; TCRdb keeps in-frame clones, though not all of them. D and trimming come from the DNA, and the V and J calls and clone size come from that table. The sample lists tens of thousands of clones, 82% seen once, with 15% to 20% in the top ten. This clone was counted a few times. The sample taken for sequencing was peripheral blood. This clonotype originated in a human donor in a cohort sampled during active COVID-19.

CDR3 bases: TGTGCCAGCAGCTTGGTACCTACAGGGGTAGAAGCTTTCTTT. Protein: CASSLVPTGVEAFF. The chain uses TRBV5-6 and TRBJ1-1; 7 positions match TRBD1. V lost 0 bases, J lost 8 bases, and 7 bases stayed unmatched. This CDR3 is 14 amino acids long. Germline V CDR1 and CDR2: SGHDT, YYEEEE. Supplemented by reference TRBV5-6 and TRBJ1-1, the full variable domain reads DAGVTQSPTHLIKTRGQQVTLRCSPKSGHDTVSWYQQALGQGPQFIFQYYEEEERQRGNFPDRFSGHQFPNYSSELNVNALLLGDSALYLCASSLVPTGVEAFFGQGTRLTVV.